Sequencing of this T cell receptor beta chain was carried out in a study of CD8 T cells in ankylosing spondylitis listed by TCRdb under 2017. In terms of the full investigation: T cell receptor beta repertoires were profiled in healthy donors and ankylosing spondylitis patients so that disease-linked TCR variants could be found. The full study cohort was made up of about two dozen ankylosing spondylitis patients and roughly 98 healthy donors. Samples of peripheral blood were taken, and for ankylosing spondylitis patients, synovial fluid was collected as well. On the study overall, not on this receptor specifically: According to the report, matched synovial fluid samples from ankylosing spondylitis patients were significantly enriched for the disease-linked clones. Some TCR beta motif variants had previously been reported in synovial fluid and blood of reactive arthritis patients, which suggested common disease-initiation mechanisms. Blood from ankylosing spondylitis patients appeared to be characterized by a TCR beta motif composed of roughly 8 highly homologous amino acid variants. The disease-linked clones showed a CD8+ phenotype and occurred at relatively low frequencies in peripheral blood.

Looking up the germline V gene yields CDR1 SQVTM and CDR2 ANQGSEA. The CDR3 measures 14 amino acids from cysteine to phenylalanine. Just the 42-base CDR3 DNA is kept, in frame starting at base 1. V is shortened by 7 bases, J by 4 bases, and the region joining them spans 19 bases. Many counts were recorded for this clonotype. What antigen it recognizes has not been identified. No base-level quality is on record; no much larger clone is a single base apart. The sample was run on an Illumina HiSeq 2500. Quantitative 5'-RACE with molecular barcodes was used to prepare TCR beta libraries. Per the original workflow: A new computational method, built on a probabilistic model of VDJ rearrangement, was used to identify disease-linked TCR variants. The raw public reads went through TCRdb reprocessing: fastp at Q25, MiXCR clone calling, in-frame beta chains kept. One record per CDR3 amino acid sequence lists the most common genes and DNA. The V and J calls follow TCRdb's processing rather than the paper's. The sample table holds fewer than 350,000 distinct CDR3 sequences, of which around 10% were seen once. The ten largest clonotypes hold about 10% of the sample.

Sequenced input: blood, either unsorted or a sorted T cell fraction (not recorded which). The receptor comes from a female donor with ankylosing spondylitis or in good health (not recorded which). The rearranged chain carries TRBV29-1 and TRBJ2-5, with no reliable assignment of the D segment. Here is the DNA: TGCAGCGCCGTCGGAATACGAGGTGGAGAGACCCAGTACTTC. Translated, this gives CSAVGIRGGETQYF. Joined to the reference TRBV29-1 and TRBJ2-5 proteins, this CDR3 gives the full variable domain: SAVISQKPSRDICQRGTSLTIQCQVDSQVTMMFWYRQQPGQSLTLIATANQGSEATYESGFVIDKFPISRPNLTFSTLTVSNMSPEDSSIYLCSAVGIRGGETQYFGPGTRLLVL.